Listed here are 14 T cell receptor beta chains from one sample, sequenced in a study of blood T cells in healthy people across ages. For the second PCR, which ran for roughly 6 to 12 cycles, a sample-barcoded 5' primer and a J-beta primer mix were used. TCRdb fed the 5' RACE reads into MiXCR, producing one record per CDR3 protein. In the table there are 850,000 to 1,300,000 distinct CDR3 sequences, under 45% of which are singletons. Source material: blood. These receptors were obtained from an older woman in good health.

The CDR3 is CASSVPGTYNEQFF. In nucleotides, the CDR3 is TGTGCCAGCAGTGTTCCCGGGACTTACAATGAGCAGTTCTTC. The chain has TRBV28 and TRBJ2-1, with TRBD2 as a possible D gene (6 bases). The germline CDR1 and CDR2 sequences are MDHEN and SYDVKM. Trimming pared 5 bases from V and 4 bases from J, leaving 12 bases between. This CDR3 region has 14 residues. The full variable domain, in which reference TRBV28 and TRBJ2-1 provide the parts outside the CDR3, is DVKVTQSSRYLVKRTGEKVFLECVQDMDHENMFWYRQDPGLGLRLIYFSYDVKMKEKGDIPEGYSVSREKKERFSLILESASTNQTSMYLCASSVPGTYNEQFFGPGTRLTVL.

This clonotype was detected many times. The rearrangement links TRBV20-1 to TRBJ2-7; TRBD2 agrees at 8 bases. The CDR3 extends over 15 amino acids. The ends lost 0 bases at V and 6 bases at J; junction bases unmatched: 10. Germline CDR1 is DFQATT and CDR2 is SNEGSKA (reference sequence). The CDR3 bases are TGCAGTGCTAGAGAGTGGGGACTAGGAACGGGCGAGCAGTACTTC. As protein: CSAREWGLGTGEQYF.

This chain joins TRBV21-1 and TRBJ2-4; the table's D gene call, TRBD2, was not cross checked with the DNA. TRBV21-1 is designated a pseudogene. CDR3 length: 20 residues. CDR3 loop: CASSKRPPWGRAVSKNIQYF. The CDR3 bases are TGTGCCAGCAGCAAACGACCCCCCTGGGGGAGGGCCGTTTCCAAAAACATTCAGTACTTC.

CDR3 DNA sequence: TGTGCCAGCAGCCAACGACTAGCGGGAACCTACAATGAGCAGTTCTTC. It encodes CASSQRLAGTYNEQFF. This chain links TRBV5-5 with TRBJ2-1, with 11 nucleotides matching TRBD2. Trimming removed 4 bases from V and 2 bases from J; junction bases left unmatched: 5. Per germline, CDR1 SGHKS and CDR2 YYEKEE (reference sequence). The CDR3 extends over 16 amino acids.

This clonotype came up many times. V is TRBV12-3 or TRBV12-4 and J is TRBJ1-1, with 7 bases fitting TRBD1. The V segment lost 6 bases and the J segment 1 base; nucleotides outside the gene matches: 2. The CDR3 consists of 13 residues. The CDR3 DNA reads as TGTGCCAGCAGGCCAGGGGGGAACACTGAAGCTTTCTTT. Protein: CASRPGGNTEAFF.

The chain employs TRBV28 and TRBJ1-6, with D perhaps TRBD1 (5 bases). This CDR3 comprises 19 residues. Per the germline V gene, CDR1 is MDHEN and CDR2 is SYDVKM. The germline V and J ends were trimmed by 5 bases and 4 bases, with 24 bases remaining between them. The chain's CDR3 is CASSPPGTGPHLYNSPLHF. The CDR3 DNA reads TGTGCCAGCAGTCCCCCCGGTACAGGTCCTCACCTGTATAATTCACCCCTCCACTTT.

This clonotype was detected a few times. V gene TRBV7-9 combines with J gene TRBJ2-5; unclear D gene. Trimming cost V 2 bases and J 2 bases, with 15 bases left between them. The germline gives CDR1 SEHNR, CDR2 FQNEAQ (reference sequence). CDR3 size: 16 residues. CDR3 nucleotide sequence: TGTGCCAGCAGCTTACTCCACGCAGGTGTACAAGAGACCCAGTACTTC. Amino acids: CASSLLHAGVQETQYF.

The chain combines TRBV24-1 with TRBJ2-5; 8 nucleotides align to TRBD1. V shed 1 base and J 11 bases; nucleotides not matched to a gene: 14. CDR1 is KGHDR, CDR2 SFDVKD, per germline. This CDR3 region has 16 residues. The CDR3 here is CATSDFGRGPKNEQYF. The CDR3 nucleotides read TGTGCCACCAGTGATTTCGGCAGGGGGCCTAAAAATGAGCAGTACTTC.

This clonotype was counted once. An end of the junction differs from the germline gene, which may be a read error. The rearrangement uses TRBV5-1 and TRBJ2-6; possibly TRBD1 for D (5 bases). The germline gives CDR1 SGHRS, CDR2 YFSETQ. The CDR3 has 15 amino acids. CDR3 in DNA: TGCGCCAGCAGCTTCGTCGACTCTGGGGCCAACATCCTGACTTTC. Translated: CASSFVDSGANILTF. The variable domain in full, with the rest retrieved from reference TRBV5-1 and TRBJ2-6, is KAGVTQTPRYLIKTRGQQVTLSCSPISGHRSVSWYQQTPGQGLQFLFEYFSETQRNKGNFPGRFSGRQFSNSRSEMNVSTLELGDSALYLCASSFVDSGANILTFGAGSRLTVL.

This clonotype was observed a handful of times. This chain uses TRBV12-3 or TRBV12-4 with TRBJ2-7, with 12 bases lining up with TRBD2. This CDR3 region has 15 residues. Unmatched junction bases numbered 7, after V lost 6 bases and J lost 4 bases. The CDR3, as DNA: TGTGCCAGCAGCCGCACTGGGACTAGCGGGTACGAGCAGTACTTC. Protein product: CASSRTGTSGYEQYF.

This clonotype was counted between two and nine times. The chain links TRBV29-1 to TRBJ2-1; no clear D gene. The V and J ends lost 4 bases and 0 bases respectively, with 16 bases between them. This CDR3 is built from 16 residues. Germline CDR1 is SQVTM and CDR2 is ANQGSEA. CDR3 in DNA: TGCAGCGTTGGGTTGATGGAAGCCGACTCCTACAATGAGCAGTTCTTC. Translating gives CSVGLMEADSYNEQFF.

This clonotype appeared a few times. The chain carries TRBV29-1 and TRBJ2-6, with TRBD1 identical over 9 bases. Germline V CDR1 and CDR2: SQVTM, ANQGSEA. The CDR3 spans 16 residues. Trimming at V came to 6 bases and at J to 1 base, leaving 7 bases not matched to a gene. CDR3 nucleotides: TGCAGCGTAGCACTGACAGGGGGTTCTGGGGCCAACGTCCTGACTTTC. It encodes CSVALTGGSGANVLTF.

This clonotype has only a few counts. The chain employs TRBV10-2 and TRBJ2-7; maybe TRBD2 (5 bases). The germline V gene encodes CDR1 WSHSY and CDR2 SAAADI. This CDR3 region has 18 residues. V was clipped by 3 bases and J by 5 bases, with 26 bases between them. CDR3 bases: TGCGCCAGCAGTGATCCTAGTACACCGGGATTCAAACCACACGAGCAGTACTTC. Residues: CASSDPSTPGFKPHEQYF.

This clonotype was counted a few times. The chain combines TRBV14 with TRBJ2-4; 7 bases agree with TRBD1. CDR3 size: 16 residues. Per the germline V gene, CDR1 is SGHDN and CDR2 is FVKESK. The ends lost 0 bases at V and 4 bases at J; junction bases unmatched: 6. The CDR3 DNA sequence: TGTGCCAGCAGCCAAGATCCTACAGGGGCTAAAAACATTCAGTACTTC. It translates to CASSQDPTGAKNIQYF.